This TCR beta chain was recovered during a study of blood T cells in healthy people across ages. Germline V gene sequence: CDR1 LNHDA, CDR2 SQIVND (reference sequence). The CDR3 totals 14 residues. Trimming took 5 bases from V and 9 from J, leaving 17 bases between them. This clonotype was detected a few times. Primers used in a second PCR of about 6 to 11 cycles were a sample-barcoded 5' primer and a J-beta primer mix. TCRdb re-called the 5' RACE reads with MiXCR, one entry per CDR3 protein. The sample contains around 1,800,000 distinct CDR3 sequences, 30% to 40% of which appear only once. Sequenced: blood. The rearrangement uses TRBV19 and TRBJ1-5; weak D call: TRBD1 (6 bases). The sequence derives from a human donor in good health. CDR3 sequence reads: CASSVTGGESPQHF. CDR3 coding DNA: TGTGCCAGTAGTGTGACAGGAGGCGAATCGCCCCAGCATTTT.